The 8 T cell receptor beta chains in this list originate from one sample, sequenced in a study of blood T cell repertoires in COVID-19. Produced via immunoSEQ multiplex PCR; TCRdb's table is partial and in-frame only. The sample contains approximately 200,000 clones, 88% of which appear only once. Sequencing was done on a sample of peripheral blood. The receptors were sampled from a woman in her twenties or thirties with acute or convalescent COVID-19.

V and J are TRBV14 and TRBJ2-1, with a tentative D call TRBD2 (5 bases). The CDR3 covers 15 residues. Looked up from germline, CDR1 is SGHDN and CDR2 is FVKESK. The V gene lost 1 base and the J gene lost 6 bases, with 13 bases spanning the gap. In DNA form, the CDR3 reads TGTGCCAGCAGCCAAGGAGGGAAAGTGGGCAATGAGCAGTTCTTC. Protein sequence: CASSQGGKVGNEQFF.

The V call is TRBV28, the J call TRBJ2-2; 11 bases align to TRBD2. The CDR3 loop spans 16 amino acids. Trimming took 3 bases from V and 6 from J; bases not matched to a gene: 6. Germline V gene lookup returns CDR1 MDHEN and CDR2 SYDVKM. CDR3 nucleotide sequence: TGTGCCAGCAGTTTCCTCGGGACTAGCGGTGCCGGGGAGCTGTTTTTT. Residues: CASSFLGTSGAGELFF. Based on the CDR3 plus reference TRBV28 and TRBJ2-2, the full variable domain is DVKVTQSSRYLVKRTGEKVFLECVQDMDHENMFWYRQDPGLGLRLIYFSYDVKMKEKGDIPEGYSVSREKKERFSLILESASTNQTSMYLCASSFLGTSGAGELFFGEGSRLTVL.

The chain is built from TRBV2 and TRBJ1-5; 10 bases are a match to TRBD1. The CDR3 is 14 amino acids. Germline V gives CDR1 SNHLY, CDR2 FYNNEI. J was trimmed by 5 bases and V by 6 bases; bases with no gene match: 4. CDR3 nucleotides: TGTGCCAGCAGAGGGGACAGGGGCTATCAGCCCCAGCATTTT. It codes for CASRGDRGYQPQHF.

The chain uses TRBV29-1 and TRBJ2-1, with D maybe TRBD2 (5 bases). The V end lost 4 bases, the J end lost 4 bases, and 14 bases lay between the germline ends. CDR1 and CDR2 from the germline V gene are SQVTM and ANQGSEA. The CDR3 has 14 residues. CDR3 DNA sequence: TGCAGCGTTGGGGTGTCTAGCCAGTACAATGAGCAGTTCTTC. Translation gives CSVGVSSQYNEQFF.

The chain uses TRBV4-2 and TRBJ2-7; TRBD1 might be the D (5 bases). The germline V and J ends were trimmed by 0 bases and 5 bases, with 14 bases remaining between them. The CDR3 consists of 15 residues. Germline CDR1 LGHNA, CDR2 YNFKEQ. The CDR3 sequence is CASSQEEGVFNEQYF. CDR3 nucleotide sequence: TGTGCCAGCAGCCAAGAAGAAGGGGTATTTAACGAGCAGTACTTC.

V gene TRBV5-3 combines with J gene TRBJ1-2; no clear D. TRBV5-3 counts as an open reading frame of uncertain function. This CDR3 spans 11 amino acids. Trimming pared 5 bases from V and 6 bases from J, leaving 8 bases between. The CDR3 sequence: CARREGDGYTF. The CDR3 DNA is TGTGCCAGAAGGGAGGGAGATGGCTACACCTTC.

The chain employs TRBV19 and TRBJ2-1; D is possibly TRBD2 (6 bases). Germline loops: CDR1 LNHDA, CDR2 SQIVND (reference sequence). This CDR3 contains 15 residues. V was cut by 3 bases and J by 6 bases, with 15 bases left in between. CDR3 residues: CASSILGGGANEQFF. The CDR3 bases are TGTGCCAGTAGTATCCTGGGCGGCGGGGCCAATGAGCAGTTCTTC.

The chain is built from TRBV30 and TRBJ2-1, with D unclear. V lost 7 bases, J lost 3 bases, and 10 bases lay in between. This CDR3 spans 12 amino acids. The germline V gene has CDR1 GTSNPN and CDR2 SVGIG (reference sequence). The DNA of the CDR3 is TGTGCCTTCGGCGGCGTCTACAATGAGCAGTTCTTC. Protein: CAFGGVYNEQFF.